The rows below give T cell receptor beta chains drawn from one sample of a study of T-cell reconstitution after alpha-beta-depleted transplantation in children. TCRdb ran MiXCR on the PCR reads and lists one entry per CDR3 protein. This table holds about 540,000 distinct CDR3 sequences, around 19% found once. Sequences were derived from PBMCs from the stem cell graft donor, sampled from the stem cell graft. These receptors were collected from a human donor who donated a stem cell graft to a child with acute lymphoblastic leukemia. Each CDR3 is given with its conserved first and last residue.

V gene: TRBV7-9; J gene: TRBJ2-5; CDR3 protein: CASSFGDLETQYF
V gene: TRBV4-1; J gene: TRBJ2-7; CDR3 protein: CASSQAPKGFGEQYF
V gene: TRBV5-1; J gene: TRBJ2-5; CDR3 protein: CASSLGLGETQYF
V gene: TRBV30; J gene: TRBJ2-7; CDR3 protein: CAWSAGGTSYEQYF
V gene: TRBV3-1; J gene: TRBJ2-2; CDR3 protein: CASSQMGTGELFF
V gene: TRBV5-1; J gene: TRBJ2-7; CDR3 protein: CASSFGPGSEQYF
V gene: TRBV5-1; J gene: TRBJ2-4; CDR3 protein: CASSPTLAKNIQYF
V gene: TRBV5-1; J gene: TRBJ1-4; CDR3 protein: CASSMDRAREKLFF
V gene: TRBV12-3/TRBV12-4; J gene: TRBJ2-3; CDR3 protein: CASSLKVPGQSTDTQYF
V gene: TRBV12-3/TRBV12-4; J gene: TRBJ2-5; CDR3 protein: CASRTGAQETQYF
V gene: TRBV28; J gene: TRBJ2-3; CDR3 protein: CASSPLDGVADTQYF
V gene: TRBV7-9; J gene: TRBJ2-7; CDR3 protein: CASSHAPTSASYEQYF
V gene: TRBV14; J gene: TRBJ2-1; CDR3 protein: CASSQSDLRHNEQFF
V gene: TRBV2; J gene: TRBJ1-4; CDR3 protein: CASSSRDREEDGDPEKLFF
V gene: TRBV7-9; J gene: TRBJ1-1; CDR3 protein: CASSLAEATEAFF
V gene: TRBV6-5; J gene: TRBJ2-3; CDR3 protein: CASSLGALSYTDTQYF
V gene: TRBV24-1; J gene: TRBJ2-2; CDR3 protein: CATSDPWSTGELFF
V gene: TRBV10-3; J gene: TRBJ2-7; CDR3 protein: CAIRDVTEQYF
V gene: TRBV7-9; J gene: TRBJ1-6; CDR3 protein: CASSSIQHLHF
V gene: TRBV30; J gene: TRBJ2-2; CDR3 protein: CACSTGPGELFF
V gene: TRBV7-9; J gene: TRBJ2-3; CDR3 protein: CASPSGRRVITDTQYF
V gene: TRBV7-9; J gene: TRBJ2-1; CDR3 protein: CASSPRTSGNEQFF
V gene: TRBV20-1; J gene: TRBJ2-1; CDR3 protein: CSARPPPPREQFF
V gene: TRBV5-5; J gene: TRBJ1-1; CDR3 protein: CASSLDRGDGSMNTEAFF
V gene: TRBV29-1; J gene: TRBJ2-7; CDR3 protein: CSVWAPPPYEQYF